Following are 7 T cell receptor beta chains from one sample sequenced in a study of cytomegalovirus exposure and HLA in healthy donors. The primer mix had 60 Vbeta and 13 Jbeta primers. Libraries were prepared by immunoSEQ multiplex PCR; TCRdb keeps only in-frame clonotypes and omits some of them. Here the sample spans about 140,000 clones, 70% to 90% being singletons. The sample taken for sequencing was PBMCs. Receptor source: a woman between 35 and 50 years old in good health and CMV-seronegative.

This sequence joins TRBV5-6 and TRBJ2-7, with 7 nucleotides matching TRBD1. After removal of 4 bases from V and 2 bases from J, the junction contained 6 bases not matched to a gene. Germline CDR1 and CDR2: SGHDT and YYEEEE. The CDR3 is 14 residues long. CDR3 coding DNA: TGTGCCAGCAGCCCGACAGGGTGGACCTACGAGCAGTACTTC. It yields the protein CASSPTGWTYEQYF.

The chain couples TRBV7-6 to TRBJ2-3, with 7 bases lining up with TRBD2. Germline assignment: CDR1 SGHVS and CDR2 FNYEAQ. V lost 4 bases to trimming and J lost 4 bases; unmatched junction nucleotides: 8. CDR3 length: 15 residues. The CDR3 region has the DNA TGTGCCAGCAGCTCCGACCGGGACTACTCAGATACGCAGTATTTT. Its translation: CASSSDRDYSDTQYF.

The chain is built from TRBV7-8 and TRBJ2-7, with a weak D call TRBD2 (6 bases). Trimming stripped 1 base from V and 4 bases from J, with 14 bases between. CDR1 and CDR2 (germline): SGHVS, FQNEAQ. The CDR3 contains 15 residues. CDR3 in DNA: TGTGCCAGCAGCTTAGATCAGACTAGAGGATACGAGCAGTACTTC. It yields the protein CASSLDQTRGYEQYF.

The chain uses TRBV7-2 and TRBJ2-7; 13 nucleotides match TRBD2. Per the germline V gene, CDR1 is SGHTA and CDR2 is FQGNSA. J lost 2 bases, V lost 5 bases, and 3 bases had no gene match. CDR3 length equals 15 residues. The CDR3 region has the DNA TGTGCCAGCAGCCGGGGACTAGCGGGGACCTACGAGCAGTACTTC. This sequence encodes CASSRGLAGTYEQYF.

The chain is built from TRBV9 and TRBJ2-7, with D maybe TRBD2 (6 bases). Germline loops: CDR1 SGDLS, CDR2 YYNGEE. V lost 4 bases, J lost 0 bases, and 20 bases lay in between. This CDR3 has 17 amino acids. The CDR3 reads CASSPHGSRGISYEQYF. The CDR3 DNA reads as TGTGCCAGCAGCCCCCACGGGAGCCGGGGGATCTCCTACGAGCAGTACTTC.

The chain is built from TRBV7-6 and TRBJ2-7; 12 nucleotides match TRBD1. V lost 3 bases, J lost 5 bases, and 11 bases stayed unmatched. CDR1 SGHVS and CDR2 FNYEAQ come from the germline V gene. CDR3 length: 17 amino acids. The CDR3: CASSFLPPGTGGHEQYF. The CDR3 nucleotides are TGTGCCAGCAGCTTTCTCCCCCCCGGGACAGGGGGCCACGAGCAGTACTTC.

The chain joins TRBV18 to TRBJ2-5; D unclear. Per the germline V gene, CDR1 is KGHSH and CDR2 is LQKENI. The CDR3 loop spans 13 amino acids. Deletions cut 2 bases from V and 4 bases from J, with 8 bases between. The CDR3 DNA reads TGTGCCAGCTCACCATCTATGCCAGAGACCCAGTACTTC. Translating gives CASSPSMPETQYF.